Described below is a single T cell receptor beta chain sequence and its context. Its antigen is currently unknown. RNA transcripts provided the source from which TCR beta CDR3 regions were amplified. Carried out on the TCR CDR3, a first-round RT-PCR used the HTBI primer set. Each CDR3 protein gets one entry after TCRdb re-called the multiplex PCR reads with MiXCR. The sample holds some 320,000 distinct CDR3 sequences, around 13% seen once. The V gene lost 1 base and the J gene lost 2 bases, with 11 bases spanning the gap. Germline assignment: CDR1 SGHVS and CDR2 FQNEAQ. The CDR3 runs 15 residues. This record comes from a study of T cells in Graves' hyperthyroidism and ophthalmopathy. Study-level findings and limits: Appearing also in blood were most of the thyroid clonotypes expanded above 0.001. Ophthalmopathy and stable hyperthyroidism were told apart by a 13 V-J model.

The sequencing sample was made of blood. The sequence was obtained from a woman between 40 and 55 years old with Graves' ophthalmopathy. V usage is TRBV7-8 and J usage is TRBJ2-5; no clear D. The CDR3 DNA sequence: TGTGCCAGCAGCTTAGAAGATAACCTGCAAGAGACCCAGTACTTC. Protein sequence: CASSLEDNLQETQYF.